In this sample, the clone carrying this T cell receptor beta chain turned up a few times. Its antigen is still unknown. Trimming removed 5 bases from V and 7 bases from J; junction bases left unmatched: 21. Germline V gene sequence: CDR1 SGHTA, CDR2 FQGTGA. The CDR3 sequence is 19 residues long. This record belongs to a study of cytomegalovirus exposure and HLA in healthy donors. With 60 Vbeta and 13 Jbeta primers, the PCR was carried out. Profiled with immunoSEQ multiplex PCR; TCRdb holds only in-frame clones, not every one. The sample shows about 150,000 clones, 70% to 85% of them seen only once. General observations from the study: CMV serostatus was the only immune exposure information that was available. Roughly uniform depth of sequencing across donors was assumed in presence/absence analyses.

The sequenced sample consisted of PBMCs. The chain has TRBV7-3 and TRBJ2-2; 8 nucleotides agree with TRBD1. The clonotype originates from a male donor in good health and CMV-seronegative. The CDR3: CASSPPIDGMAGGVGELFF. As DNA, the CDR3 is TGTGCCAGCAGCCCCCCGATTGATGGGATGGCAGGGGGCGTCGGGGAGCTGTTTTTT.